The rows below give T cell receptor beta chains drawn from one sample of a study of T cells after posttransplantation cyclophosphamide. This table comes from immunoSEQ multiplex PCR, and its TCRdb copy is limited to in-frame clones, with some not included. The sample holds 12,000 or so clones; approximately 80% are singletons and the top ten take 4.5% to 5.5%. The specimen was PBMCs, collected after allogeneic stem cell transplant with posttransplant cyclophosphamide. These TCRs come from a female patient aged 45-65 years who received an allogeneic stem cell transplant from a related donor, was CMV-positive, and had no GVHD. The graft donor may have contributed some T cells. Each CDR3 is given with its conserved first and last residue. D genes are given only for firm matches. Expanded clones get a size class; other rows say once, few or many, or leave the size out.

d_gene: TRBD1; abundance: .; j_gene: TRBJ1-2; v_gene: TRBV4-1; CDR3nt: TGCGCCAGCAGCCAGGGGGACAGTCTCTATGGCTACACCTTC; CDR3aa: CASSQGDSLYGYTF
d_gene: .; abundance: .; j_gene: TRBJ1-3; v_gene: TRBV19; CDR3nt: TGTGCCAGTACAAAGGGGCCCACGCGAGGAAACACCATATATTTT; CDR3aa: CASTKGPTRGNTIYF
d_gene: TRBD1; abundance: .; j_gene: TRBJ2-3; v_gene: TRBV7-8; CDR3nt: TGTGCCGGCAGCCGGACAGGGGGCTATTCAGATACGCAGTATTTT; CDR3aa: CAGSRTGGYSDTQYF
d_gene: .; abundance: .; j_gene: TRBJ1-3; v_gene: TRBV7-8; CDR3nt: TGTGCCAGCAGCTTAGGGACAGCCTCTGGAAACACCATATATTTT; CDR3aa: CASSLGTASGNTIYF
d_gene: .; abundance: .; j_gene: TRBJ1-2; v_gene: TRBV5-1; CDR3nt: TGCGCCAGCAGCTTGGCCGAGGGCAGAACCTATGGCTACACCTTC; CDR3aa: CASSLAEGRTYGYTF
d_gene: TRBD2; abundance: .; j_gene: TRBJ2-6; v_gene: TRBV11-2; CDR3nt: TGTGCCAGCAGCTACAGACCGGGGGAGGGCGCTGGGGCCAACGTCCTGACTTTC; CDR3aa: CASSYRPGEGAGANVLTF
d_gene: TRBD1; abundance: .; j_gene: TRBJ2-7; v_gene: TRBV14; CDR3nt: TGTGCCAGCAGGTTGTCGGGGACAGCCTACGAGCAGTACTTC; CDR3aa: CASRLSGTAYEQYF
d_gene: .; abundance: .; j_gene: TRBJ1-6; v_gene: TRBV6-1; CDR3nt: TGTGCCAGCAGGGGACACCCGAGGGATAATTCACCCCTCCACTTT; CDR3aa: CASRGHPRDNSPLHF
d_gene: .; abundance: few; j_gene: TRBJ1-6; v_gene: TRBV6-1; CDR3nt: TGTGCCAGCAGTGAAGGGCACAGGGTCCGGCCACCCCTCCACTTT; CDR3aa: CASSEGHRVRPPLHF
d_gene: .; abundance: .; j_gene: TRBJ2-5; v_gene: TRBV4-2; CDR3nt: TGTGCCAGCAGCCAAGGTGAAGGGGCACAAGAGACCCAGTACTTC; CDR3aa: CASSQGEGAQETQYF
d_gene: TRBD1; abundance: .; j_gene: TRBJ2-1; v_gene: TRBV6-5; CDR3nt: TGTGCCGGCAGACGGACAGGGGGCAATGAGCAGTTCTTC; CDR3aa: CAGRRTGGNEQFF
d_gene: .; abundance: once; j_gene: TRBJ2-7; v_gene: TRBV28; CDR3nt: TGTGCCAGCAGTTTCCCAGACAGTCGGCTCGAGCAGTACTTC; CDR3aa: CASSFPDSRLEQYF
d_gene: TRBD1; abundance: .; j_gene: TRBJ2-7; v_gene: TRBV4-1; CDR3nt: TGCGCCAGCAGCAAAGGGGGACAGCTCGAGCAGTACTTC; CDR3aa: CASSKGGQLEQYF
d_gene: .; abundance: .; j_gene: TRBJ1-3; v_gene: TRBV6-1; CDR3nt: TGTGCCAGCAGCCAACACATTGCAGGAAACACCATATATTTT; CDR3aa: CASSQHIAGNTIYF
d_gene: .; abundance: .; j_gene: TRBJ1-5; v_gene: TRBV18; CDR3nt: TGTGCCAGCTCACCCACGGACAGCGATCAGCCCCAGCATTTT; CDR3aa: CASSPTDSDQPQHF
d_gene: TRBD1; abundance: .; j_gene: TRBJ1-1; v_gene: TRBV11-2; CDR3nt: TGTGCCAGCAGGGGGGTAACAGGGGCGAACACTGAAGCTTTCTTT; CDR3aa: CASRGVTGANTEAFF
d_gene: .; abundance: once; j_gene: TRBJ2-5; v_gene: TRBV19; CDR3nt: TGTGCCAGTAGTACACAAGAGACCCAGTACTTC; CDR3aa: CASSTQETQYF
d_gene: .; abundance: few; j_gene: TRBJ2-1; v_gene: TRBV5-1; CDR3nt: TGCGCCAGCAGCTCCTTCACGACCCTACAGGGCCTCTCCTACAATGAGCAGTTCTTC; CDR3aa: CASSSFTTLQGLSYNEQFF
d_gene: .; abundance: .; j_gene: TRBJ2-1; v_gene: TRBV5-1; CDR3nt: TGCGCCAGCAGCGGGGGGGGCCCCAGCTCCTACAATGAGCAGTTCTTC; CDR3aa: CASSGGGPSSYNEQFF
d_gene: .; abundance: .; j_gene: TRBJ1-5; v_gene: TRBV11-2; CDR3nt: TGTGCCAGCAGCTTAGAGAGAGATCAGCCCCAGCATTTT; CDR3aa: CASSLERDQPQHF
d_gene: .; abundance: .; j_gene: TRBJ1-1; v_gene: TRBV11-2; CDR3nt: TGTGCCAGCAGCTTAGAACTTTCTCGGCGGAGCACTGAAGCTTTCTTT; CDR3aa: CASSLELSRRSTEAFF
d_gene: .; abundance: .; j_gene: TRBJ2-1; v_gene: TRBV30; CDR3nt: TGTGCCTGGAGTGCCAGGTATAATGAGCAGTTCTTC; CDR3aa: CAWSARYNEQFF
d_gene: TRBD1; abundance: .; j_gene: TRBJ2-7; v_gene: TRBV18; CDR3nt: TGTGCCAGCTCACCAGGTCGGACAGGGGGCGACGAGCAGTACTTC; CDR3aa: CASSPGRTGGDEQYF
d_gene: TRBD1; abundance: .; j_gene: TRBJ2-7; v_gene: TRBV9; CDR3nt: TGTGCCAGCAGCTCTCGGACAGGCTACGAGCAGTACTTC; CDR3aa: CASSSRTGYEQYF
d_gene: TRBD1; abundance: .; j_gene: TRBJ1-4; v_gene: TRBV7-9; CDR3nt: TGTGCCAGCAGCCCCGGACAGGGGTGGGAAAAACTGTTTTTT; CDR3aa: CASSPGQGWEKLFF
d_gene: .; abundance: .; j_gene: TRBJ1-6; v_gene: TRBV6-1; CDR3nt: TGTGCCAGCAGTGACCTAAACCATAATTCACCCCTCCACTTT; CDR3aa: CASSDLNHNSPLHF
d_gene: .; abundance: .; j_gene: TRBJ1-2; v_gene: TRBV2; CDR3nt: TGTGCCAGCAGCCCAAGGGGCGGTAACTATGGCTACACCTTC; CDR3aa: CASSPRGGNYGYTF
d_gene: .; abundance: .; j_gene: TRBJ2-7; v_gene: TRBV11-2; CDR3nt: TGTGCCAGCAGCCCACCCGGGGGATGGGTGTACGAGCAGTACTTC; CDR3aa: CASSPPGGWVYEQYF
d_gene: .; abundance: once; j_gene: TRBJ2-3; v_gene: TRBV7-9; CDR3nt: TGTGCCAGCAGCTTACGACAGGGTGGGGGGACAGATACGCAGTATTTT; CDR3aa: CASSLRQGGGTDTQYF
d_gene: .; abundance: .; j_gene: TRBJ1-4; v_gene: TRBV5-1; CDR3nt: TGCGCCAGCAGTTCGGAACCTAGTCCTAATGAAAAACTGTTTTTT; CDR3aa: CASSSEPSPNEKLFF
d_gene: .; abundance: .; j_gene: TRBJ1-3; v_gene: TRBV2; CDR3nt: TGTGCCAGCAGTGTTCGTGGAAACACCATATATTTT; CDR3aa: CASSVRGNTIYF
d_gene: TRBD2; abundance: few; j_gene: TRBJ2-5; v_gene: TRBV4-1; CDR3nt: TGCGCCAGCAGCCAACTAGCGGGGGGGCAAGAGACCCAGTACTTC; CDR3aa: CASSQLAGGQETQYF
d_gene: TRBD1; abundance: .; j_gene: TRBJ1-4; v_gene: TRBV5-1; CDR3nt: TGCGCCAGCAGCTGGGGGACAGAGGCTAATGAAAAACTGTTTTTT; CDR3aa: CASSWGTEANEKLFF
d_gene: TRBD1; abundance: .; j_gene: TRBJ2-6; v_gene: TRBV7-2; CDR3nt: TGTGCCAGCAGCTTACAAGGGGGCGCAGCTGGGGCCAACGTCCTGACTTTC; CDR3aa: CASSLQGGAAGANVLTF
d_gene: .; abundance: .; j_gene: TRBJ1-6; v_gene: TRBV19; CDR3nt: TGTGCCAGTAGTATCGGGCGAGCGGATTCACCCCTCCACTTT; CDR3aa: CASSIGRADSPLHF
d_gene: .; abundance: .; j_gene: TRBJ2-7; v_gene: TRBV5-1; CDR3nt: TGCGCCAGCAGCTTTGGGGGCAGGGAGAACGAGCAGTACTTC; CDR3aa: CASSFGGRENEQYF
d_gene: .; abundance: .; j_gene: TRBJ2-7; v_gene: TRBV11-3; CDR3nt: TGTGCCAGCAGCATAAACCGGGTCGGGGAGCAGTACTTC; CDR3aa: CASSINRVGEQYF
d_gene: TRBD1; abundance: .; j_gene: TRBJ2-4; v_gene: TRBV5-4; CDR3nt: TGTGCCAGCAGCCCGGAACCGGGACAGGGGCTGCCCAAAAACATTCAGTACTTC; CDR3aa: CASSPEPGQGLPKNIQYF
d_gene: TRBD1; abundance: .; j_gene: TRBJ2-7; v_gene: TRBV15; CDR3nt: TGTGCCACCAGCAGACCCCAGGGGGCTGTTTACGAGCAGTACTTC; CDR3aa: CATSRPQGAVYEQYF
d_gene: .; abundance: .; j_gene: TRBJ2-2; v_gene: TRBV6-1; CDR3nt: TGTGCCAGCAGTGAATCCTCCCGAGGCGGGGAGCTGTTTTTT; CDR3aa: CASSESSRGGELFF
d_gene: TRBD1; abundance: few; j_gene: TRBJ1-4; v_gene: TRBV5-5; CDR3nt: TGTGCCAGCAGCTTGGCCGGCGACAGGGTACTGTTTTTT; CDR3aa: CASSLAGDRVLFF
d_gene: TRBD1; abundance: .; j_gene: TRBJ1-1; v_gene: TRBV12-5; CDR3nt: TGTGCTAGTGGTTTGGTCCTCCAAACAGGGGGGAGGACTGAAGCTTTCTTT; CDR3aa: CASGLVLQTGGRTEAFF
d_gene: .; abundance: .; j_gene: TRBJ2-2; v_gene: TRBV7-3; CDR3nt: TGTGCCAGCAGCCCGGGACAGAACACCGGGGAGCTGTTTTTT; CDR3aa: CASSPGQNTGELFF
d_gene: TRBD1; abundance: few; j_gene: TRBJ2-7; v_gene: TRBV6-5; CDR3nt: TGTGCCAGCAGTTATGGGGACAGGGTCTACGAGCAGTACTTC; CDR3aa: CASSYGDRVYEQYF
d_gene: TRBD2; abundance: .; j_gene: TRBJ2-1; v_gene: TRBV27; CDR3nt: TGTGCCAGCAGCCGGTGGCTCGAGGGAGGGACCTACAATGAGCAGTTCTTC; CDR3aa: CASSRWLEGGTYNEQFF
d_gene: .; abundance: .; j_gene: TRBJ1-1; v_gene: TRBV19; CDR3nt: TGTGCCAGTAGCATACAGGGTACGAACACTGAAGCTTTCTTT; CDR3aa: CASSIQGTNTEAFF
d_gene: .; abundance: .; j_gene: TRBJ2-1; v_gene: TRBV20-1; CDR3nt: TGCAGTGCTCGCGGATACAATGAGCAGTTCTTC; CDR3aa: CSARGYNEQFF
d_gene: .; abundance: .; j_gene: TRBJ2-2; v_gene: TRBV11-3; CDR3nt: TGTGCCAGCAGCTCCGCAGGGGACACCGGGGAGCTGTTTTTT; CDR3aa: CASSSAGDTGELFF
d_gene: .; abundance: .; j_gene: TRBJ2-7; v_gene: TRBV23-1; CDR3nt: TGCGCCAACAGGTGGGCAGGGGCGGACGAGCAGTACTTC; CDR3aa: CANRWAGADEQYF
d_gene: TRBD2; abundance: .; j_gene: TRBJ2-2; v_gene: TRBV29-1; CDR3nt: TGCAGCGTTGGGGGCCTCGGGAGGCTCGGGGAGCTGTTTTTT; CDR3aa: CSVGGLGRLGELFF
d_gene: TRBD2; abundance: .; j_gene: TRBJ2-5; v_gene: TRBV15; CDR3nt: TGTGCCACCAGCAGCCCGACTAGCGTAAGAGAGACCCAGTACTTC; CDR3aa: CATSSPTSVRETQYF
d_gene: .; abundance: .; j_gene: TRBJ1-5; v_gene: TRBV6-4; CDR3nt: TGTGCCAGCTTTCAGGGCCCCAATCAGCCCCAGCATTTT; CDR3aa: CASFQGPNQPQHF
d_gene: .; abundance: .; j_gene: TRBJ1-5; v_gene: TRBV2; CDR3nt: TGTGCCAGCAGTGAACTCACAAGGGAGGAACCCCAGCATTTT; CDR3aa: CASSELTREEPQHF
d_gene: TRBD1; abundance: .; j_gene: TRBJ2-2; v_gene: TRBV19; CDR3nt: TGTGCCAGCGAATTGGGACAGCTGAACACCGGGGAGCTGTTTTTT; CDR3aa: CASELGQLNTGELFF
d_gene: TRBD1; abundance: .; j_gene: TRBJ1-4; v_gene: TRBV10-3; CDR3nt: TGTGCCATCAGTGCAAAGGGGGCTGGTGAAAAACTGTTTTTT; CDR3aa: CAISAKGAGEKLFF
d_gene: .; abundance: .; j_gene: TRBJ2-7; v_gene: TRBV5-1; CDR3nt: TGCGCCAGCAGTCCTAGTCCGGGAACCTACGAGCAGTACTTC; CDR3aa: CASSPSPGTYEQYF
d_gene: TRBD1; abundance: .; j_gene: TRBJ2-5; v_gene: TRBV5-1; CDR3nt: TGCGCCAGCAGCGTCGGGACAGAAGAGACCCAGTACTTC; CDR3aa: CASSVGTEETQYF
d_gene: .; abundance: .; j_gene: TRBJ2-3; v_gene: TRBV5-1; CDR3nt: TGCGCCAGCAGCTTGGACCAGGGTGGCCGGGGGGATACGCAGTATTTT; CDR3aa: CASSLDQGGRGDTQYF
d_gene: .; abundance: few; j_gene: TRBJ1-1; v_gene: TRBV27; CDR3nt: TGTGCCAGCCGACCCTGGGAGGAGAACACTGAAGCTTTCTTT; CDR3aa: CASRPWEENTEAFF
d_gene: .; abundance: .; j_gene: TRBJ2-1; v_gene: TRBV20-1; CDR3nt: TGCAGTACCGAGCGGTACAATGAGCAGTTCTTC; CDR3aa: CSTERYNEQFF